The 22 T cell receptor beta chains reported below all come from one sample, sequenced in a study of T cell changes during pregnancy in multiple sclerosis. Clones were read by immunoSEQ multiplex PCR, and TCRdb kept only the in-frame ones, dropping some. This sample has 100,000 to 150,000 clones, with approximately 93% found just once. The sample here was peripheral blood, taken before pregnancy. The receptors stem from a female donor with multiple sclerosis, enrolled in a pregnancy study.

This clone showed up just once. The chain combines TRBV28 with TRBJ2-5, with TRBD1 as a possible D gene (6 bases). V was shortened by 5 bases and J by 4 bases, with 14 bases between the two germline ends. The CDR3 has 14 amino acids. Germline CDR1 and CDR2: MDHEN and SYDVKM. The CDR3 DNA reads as TGTGCCAGCAGTCCCGACTTAGGGGGAGAGACCCAGTACTTC. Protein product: CASSPDLGGETQYF.

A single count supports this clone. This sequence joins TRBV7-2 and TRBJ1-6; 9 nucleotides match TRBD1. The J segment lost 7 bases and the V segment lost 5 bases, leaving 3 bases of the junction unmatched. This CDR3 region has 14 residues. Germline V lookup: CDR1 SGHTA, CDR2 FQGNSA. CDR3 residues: CASSRDRGNSPLHF. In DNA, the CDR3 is TGTGCCAGCAGCCGAGACAGGGGGAATTCACCCCTCCACTTT.

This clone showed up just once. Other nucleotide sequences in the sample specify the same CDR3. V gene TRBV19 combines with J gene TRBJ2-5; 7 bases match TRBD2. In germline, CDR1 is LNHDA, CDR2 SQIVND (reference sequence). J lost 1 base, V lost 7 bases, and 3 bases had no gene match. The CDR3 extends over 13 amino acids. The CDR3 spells CASKGGLQETQYF. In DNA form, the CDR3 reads TGTGCCAGTAAGGGAGGGCTCCAAGAGACCCAGTACTTC.

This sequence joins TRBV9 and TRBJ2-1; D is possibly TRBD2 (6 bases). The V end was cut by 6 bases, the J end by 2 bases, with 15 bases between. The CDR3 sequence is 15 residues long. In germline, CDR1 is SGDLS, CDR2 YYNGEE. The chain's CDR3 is CASTRTIGPYNEQFF. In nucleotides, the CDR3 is TGTGCCAGCACCAGGACTATTGGCCCCTACAATGAGCAGTTCTTC.

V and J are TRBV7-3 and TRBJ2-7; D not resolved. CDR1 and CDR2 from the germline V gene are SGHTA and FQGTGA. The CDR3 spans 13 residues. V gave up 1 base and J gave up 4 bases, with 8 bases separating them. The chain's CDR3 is CASSLSYGYEQYF. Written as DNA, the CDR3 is TGTGCCAGCAGCTTAAGCTATGGTTACGAGCAGTACTTC. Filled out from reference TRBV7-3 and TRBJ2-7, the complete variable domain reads GAGVSQTPSNKVTEKGKYVELRCDPISGHTALYWYRQSLGQGPEFLIYFQGTGAADDSGLPNDRFFAVRPEGSVSTLKIQRTERGDSAVYLCASSLSYGYEQYFGPGTRLTVT.

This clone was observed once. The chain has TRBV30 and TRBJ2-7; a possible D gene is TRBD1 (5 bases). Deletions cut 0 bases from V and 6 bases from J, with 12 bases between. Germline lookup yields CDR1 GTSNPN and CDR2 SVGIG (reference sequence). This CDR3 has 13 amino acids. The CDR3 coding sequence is TGTGCCTGGAGTGTGTCAGGGCGAGGCGAGCAGTACTTC. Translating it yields CAWSVSGRGEQYF.

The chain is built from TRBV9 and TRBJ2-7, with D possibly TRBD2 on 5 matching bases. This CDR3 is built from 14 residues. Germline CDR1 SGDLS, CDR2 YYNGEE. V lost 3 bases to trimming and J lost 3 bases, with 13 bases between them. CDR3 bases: TGTGCCAGCAGCGAGGGAGAAAGGAACTACGAGCAGTACTTC. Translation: CASSEGERNYEQYF.

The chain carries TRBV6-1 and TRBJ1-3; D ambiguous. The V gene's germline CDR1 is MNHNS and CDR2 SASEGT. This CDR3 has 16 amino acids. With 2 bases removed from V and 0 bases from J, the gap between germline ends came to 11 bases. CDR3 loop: CASSERNSLSGNTIYF. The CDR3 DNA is TGTGCCAGCAGTGAACGGAACAGCCTCTCTGGAAACACCATATATTTT.

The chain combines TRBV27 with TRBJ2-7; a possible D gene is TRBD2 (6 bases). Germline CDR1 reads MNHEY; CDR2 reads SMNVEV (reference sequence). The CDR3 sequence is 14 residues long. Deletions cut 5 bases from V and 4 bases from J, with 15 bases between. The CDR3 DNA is TGTGCCAGCAGTAGAACTAGTAGCGGTTACGAGCAGTACTTC. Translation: CASSRTSSGYEQYF.

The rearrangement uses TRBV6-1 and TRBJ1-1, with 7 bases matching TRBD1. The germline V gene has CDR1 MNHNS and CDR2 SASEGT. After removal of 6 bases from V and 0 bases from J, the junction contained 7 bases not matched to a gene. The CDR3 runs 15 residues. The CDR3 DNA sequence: TGTGCCAGCAGCCCACGAGGACAGGTGAACACTGAAGCTTTCTTT. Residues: CASSPRGQVNTEAFF.

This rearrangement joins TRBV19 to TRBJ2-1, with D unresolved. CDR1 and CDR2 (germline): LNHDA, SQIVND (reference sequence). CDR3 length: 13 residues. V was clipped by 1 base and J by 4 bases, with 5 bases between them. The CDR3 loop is CASSIGAYNEQFF. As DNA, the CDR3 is TGTGCCAGTAGTATAGGAGCGTACAATGAGCAGTTCTTC.

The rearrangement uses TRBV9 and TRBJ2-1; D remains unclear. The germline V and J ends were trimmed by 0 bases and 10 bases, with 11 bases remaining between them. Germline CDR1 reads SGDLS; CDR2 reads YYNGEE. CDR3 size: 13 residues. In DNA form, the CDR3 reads TGTGCCAGCAGCGTAGCTGTCGAGAGGGAGCAGTTCTTC. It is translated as CASSVAVEREQFF. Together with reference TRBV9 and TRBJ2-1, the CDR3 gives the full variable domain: DSGVTQTPKHLITATGQRVTLRCSPRSGDLSVYWYQQSLDQGLQFLIQYYNGEERAKGNILERFSAQQFPDLHSELNLSSLELGDSALYFCASSVAVEREQFFGPGTRLTVL.

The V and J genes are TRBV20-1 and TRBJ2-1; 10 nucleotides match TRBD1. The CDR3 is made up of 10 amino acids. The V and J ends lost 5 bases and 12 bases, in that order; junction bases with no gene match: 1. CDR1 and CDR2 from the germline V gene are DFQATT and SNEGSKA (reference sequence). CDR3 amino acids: CSAGQGGQFF. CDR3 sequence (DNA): TGCAGTGCTGGACAGGGGGGGCAGTTCTTC.

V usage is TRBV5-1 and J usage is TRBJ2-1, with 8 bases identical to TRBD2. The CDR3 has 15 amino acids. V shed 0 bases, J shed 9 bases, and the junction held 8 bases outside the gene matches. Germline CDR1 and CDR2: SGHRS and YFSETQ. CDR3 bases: TGCGCCAGCAGCTTGGGGGTTAGCGGGAACAGTGAGCAGTTCTTC. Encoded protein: CASSLGVSGNSEQFF.

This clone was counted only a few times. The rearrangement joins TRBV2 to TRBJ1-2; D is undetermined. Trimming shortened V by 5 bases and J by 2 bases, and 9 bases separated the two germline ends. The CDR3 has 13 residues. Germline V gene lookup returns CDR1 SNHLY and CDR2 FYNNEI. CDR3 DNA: TGTGCCAGCAGTTATACAGTGAACTATGGCTACACCTTC. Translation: CASSYTVNYGYTF.

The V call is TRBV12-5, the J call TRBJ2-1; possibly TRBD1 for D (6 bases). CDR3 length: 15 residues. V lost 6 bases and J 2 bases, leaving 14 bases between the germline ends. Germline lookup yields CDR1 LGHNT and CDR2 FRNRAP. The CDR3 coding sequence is TGTGCTAGTGGACCTGAGGACAGCCCCTACAATGAGCAGTTCTTC. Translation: CASGPEDSPYNEQFF.

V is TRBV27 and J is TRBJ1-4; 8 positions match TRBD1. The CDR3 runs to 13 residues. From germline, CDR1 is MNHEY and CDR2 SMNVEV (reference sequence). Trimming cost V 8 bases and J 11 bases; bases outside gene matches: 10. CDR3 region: CASGKDGTGKLFF. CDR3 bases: TGTGCCAGCGGGAAAGACGGGACAGGTAAACTGTTTTTT.

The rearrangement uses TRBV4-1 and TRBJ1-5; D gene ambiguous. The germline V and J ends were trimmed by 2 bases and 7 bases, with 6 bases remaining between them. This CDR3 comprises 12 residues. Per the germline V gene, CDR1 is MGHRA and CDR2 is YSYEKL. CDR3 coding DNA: TGCGCCAGCAGCCAAATTCTCCAGCCCCAGCATTTT. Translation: CASSQILQPQHF.

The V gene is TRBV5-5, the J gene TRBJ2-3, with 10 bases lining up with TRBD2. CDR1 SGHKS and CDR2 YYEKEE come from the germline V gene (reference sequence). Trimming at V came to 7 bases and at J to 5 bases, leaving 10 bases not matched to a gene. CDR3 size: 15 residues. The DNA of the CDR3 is TGTGCCAGCGTAAAACTAGCGGGGAACCTAGATACGCAGTATTTT. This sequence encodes CASVKLAGNLDTQYF.

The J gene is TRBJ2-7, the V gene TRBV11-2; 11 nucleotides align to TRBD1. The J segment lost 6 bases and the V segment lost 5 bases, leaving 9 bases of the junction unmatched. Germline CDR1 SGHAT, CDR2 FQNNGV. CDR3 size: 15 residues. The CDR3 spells CASSQSGTGGSEQYF. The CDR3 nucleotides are TGTGCCAGCAGCCAATCCGGGACAGGGGGAAGCGAGCAGTACTTC.

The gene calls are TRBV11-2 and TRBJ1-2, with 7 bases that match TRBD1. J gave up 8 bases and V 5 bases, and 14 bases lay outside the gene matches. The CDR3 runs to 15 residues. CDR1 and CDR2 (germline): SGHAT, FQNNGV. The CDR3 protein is CASSAYLGQPLGYTF. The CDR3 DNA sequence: TGTGCCAGCAGCGCGTACCTGGGACAGCCCCTGGGCTACACCTTC. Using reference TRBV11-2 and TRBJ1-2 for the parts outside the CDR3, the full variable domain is EAGVAQSPRYKIIEKRQSVAFWCNPISGHATLYWYQQILGQGPKLLIQFQNNGVVDDSQLPKDRFSAERLKGVDSTLKIQPAKLEDSAVYLCASSAYLGQPLGYTFGSGTRLTVV.

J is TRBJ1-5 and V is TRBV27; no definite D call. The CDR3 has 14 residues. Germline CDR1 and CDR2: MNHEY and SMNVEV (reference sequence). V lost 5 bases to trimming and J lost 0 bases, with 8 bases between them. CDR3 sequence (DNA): TGTGCCAGCAGTCCACAGTATAGCAATCAGCCCCAGCATTTT. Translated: CASSPQYSNQPQHF.